These 6 T cell receptor beta chains originate from one sample sequenced in a study of cytomegalovirus exposure and HLA in healthy donors. Produced via immunoSEQ multiplex PCR; TCRdb's table is partial and in-frame only. The data hold some 80,000 clones, with 90% to 95% observed a single time. Sequences were obtained from PBMCs. The receptors stem from a woman younger than 30 in good health and CMV-seronegative.

The rearrangement links TRBV7-9 to TRBJ2-7; D not resolved. Trimming stripped 1 base from V and 1 base from J, with 2 bases between. The germline CDR1 and CDR2 sequences are SEHNR and FQNEAQ (reference sequence). The CDR3 totals 12 residues. CDR3 in amino acids: CASSLVSYEQYF. The CDR3 bases are TGTGCCAGCAGCTTAGTATCCTACGAGCAGTACTTC.

For the CDR3, the DNA is TGTGCCAGCACCATAACGGTCGGAGGACTACGGGGTGGTCATGTGCAGTACTTC. Its protein product is CASTITVGGLRGGHVQYF. The rearrangement uses TRBV28 and TRBJ2-7, with TRBD2 as a possible D gene (6 bases). The CDR3 has 18 amino acids. Per the germline V gene, CDR1 is MDHEN and CDR2 is SYDVKM. Trimming removed 7 bases at V and 9 bases at J, with 34 bases between.

The J gene is TRBJ2-6, the V gene TRBV6-5; D not resolved. CDR1 and CDR2 from the germline V gene are MNHEY and SVGAGI. V shed 5 bases and J shed 4 bases, with 9 bases lying between them. The CDR3 covers 14 residues. Here the CDR3 reads CASSAGSGANVLTF. CDR3 in DNA: TGTGCCAGCAGTGCAGGTTCCGGGGCCAACGTCCTGACTTTC.

The genes are TRBV7-9 and TRBJ1-5; no clear D. V gave up 1 base and J gave up 2 bases, with 6 bases separating them. This CDR3 comprises 14 residues. The germline V gene encodes CDR1 SEHNR and CDR2 FQNEAQ (reference sequence). This CDR3 reads CASSLGQGNQPQHF. CDR3 in DNA: TGTGCCAGCAGCTTAGGGCAGGGCAATCAGCCCCAGCATTTT.

The chain recombines TRBV9 with TRBJ2-5; a weak D match, TRBD1 (6 bases). V lost 0 bases and J 4 bases, leaving 10 bases between the germline ends. Germline V CDR1 and CDR2: SGDLS, YYNGEE. This CDR3 contains 14 residues. This CDR3 is CASSVAGRGETQYF. The CDR3 coding sequence is TGTGCCAGCAGCGTAGCGGGCAGGGGAGAGACCCAGTACTTC.

This chain links TRBV14 with TRBJ2-1; TRBD1 agrees at 7 bases. The J segment lost 0 bases and the V segment lost 5 bases, leaving 4 bases of the junction unmatched. The CDR3 length is 15 residues. Looked up from germline, CDR1 is SGHDN and CDR2 is FVKESK. The CDR3 bases are TGTGCCAGCAGCTTAGGGACAGCCTCCTACAATGAGCAGTTCTTC. Translating it yields CASSLGTASYNEQFF.